This TCR beta chain was obtained from a study of blood T cell repertoires in COVID-19. Study overall: Samples came from the United States, Italy and Spain, spanning acute and convalescent COVID-19. From T cells, B-cell-depleted T cells, or PBMCs came the material, which was cDNA or gDNA.

The authors' processing: The assay estimated nucleated cells by amplifying reference gene primers. Assay: immunoSEQ multiplex PCR; the TCRdb copy retains only in-frame clones and omits some. The DNA was the basis for D and trimming; V, J and clone size are from that table. The sample contains approximately 120,000 clones, about 82% of which appear only once. Worth noting for this clone: Distinct nucleotide sequences in the sample also encode this CDR3.

Trimming cost V 5 bases and J 0 bases, with 10 bases left between them. CDR1 is SQVTM and CDR2 is ANQGSEA in the germline V gene. The CDR3 contains 13 residues. The source is a human donor in a cohort sampled during active COVID-19. The sample was peripheral blood. The chain recombines TRBV29-1 with TRBJ1-1, with D tentatively TRBD1 (6 bases). As DNA, the CDR3 is TGCAGCGTTCGAACAGGGCTGAACACTGAAGCTTTCTTT. Translation: CSVRTGLNTEAFF.